This TCR beta chain came from a study of CD4 T cells in relation to SARS-CoV-2 and coronaviruses. The table lists this clone with a count of one. The table came from immunoSEQ multiplex PCR; TCRdb's copy has only in-frame clones and leaves some out. The data contain 35,000 to 45,000 clones, approximately 88% of them seen just once; the ten biggest clones take up 9.2%. J was trimmed by 8 bases and V by 6 bases; bases with no gene match: 6. This CDR3 has 14 residues. Germline V gene data show CDR1 as SGHTA and CDR2 as FQGNSA. The origin of this receptor is an adult with COVID-19. The sample comprised memory CD4+ T cells from PBMCs. This chain uses TRBV7-2 with TRBJ2-1; 11 nucleotides match TRBD2. This CDR3 reads CASRDNSGGDEQFF. In DNA, the CDR3 is TGTGCCAGCAGAGACAATAGCGGGGGGGATGAGCAGTTCTTC.